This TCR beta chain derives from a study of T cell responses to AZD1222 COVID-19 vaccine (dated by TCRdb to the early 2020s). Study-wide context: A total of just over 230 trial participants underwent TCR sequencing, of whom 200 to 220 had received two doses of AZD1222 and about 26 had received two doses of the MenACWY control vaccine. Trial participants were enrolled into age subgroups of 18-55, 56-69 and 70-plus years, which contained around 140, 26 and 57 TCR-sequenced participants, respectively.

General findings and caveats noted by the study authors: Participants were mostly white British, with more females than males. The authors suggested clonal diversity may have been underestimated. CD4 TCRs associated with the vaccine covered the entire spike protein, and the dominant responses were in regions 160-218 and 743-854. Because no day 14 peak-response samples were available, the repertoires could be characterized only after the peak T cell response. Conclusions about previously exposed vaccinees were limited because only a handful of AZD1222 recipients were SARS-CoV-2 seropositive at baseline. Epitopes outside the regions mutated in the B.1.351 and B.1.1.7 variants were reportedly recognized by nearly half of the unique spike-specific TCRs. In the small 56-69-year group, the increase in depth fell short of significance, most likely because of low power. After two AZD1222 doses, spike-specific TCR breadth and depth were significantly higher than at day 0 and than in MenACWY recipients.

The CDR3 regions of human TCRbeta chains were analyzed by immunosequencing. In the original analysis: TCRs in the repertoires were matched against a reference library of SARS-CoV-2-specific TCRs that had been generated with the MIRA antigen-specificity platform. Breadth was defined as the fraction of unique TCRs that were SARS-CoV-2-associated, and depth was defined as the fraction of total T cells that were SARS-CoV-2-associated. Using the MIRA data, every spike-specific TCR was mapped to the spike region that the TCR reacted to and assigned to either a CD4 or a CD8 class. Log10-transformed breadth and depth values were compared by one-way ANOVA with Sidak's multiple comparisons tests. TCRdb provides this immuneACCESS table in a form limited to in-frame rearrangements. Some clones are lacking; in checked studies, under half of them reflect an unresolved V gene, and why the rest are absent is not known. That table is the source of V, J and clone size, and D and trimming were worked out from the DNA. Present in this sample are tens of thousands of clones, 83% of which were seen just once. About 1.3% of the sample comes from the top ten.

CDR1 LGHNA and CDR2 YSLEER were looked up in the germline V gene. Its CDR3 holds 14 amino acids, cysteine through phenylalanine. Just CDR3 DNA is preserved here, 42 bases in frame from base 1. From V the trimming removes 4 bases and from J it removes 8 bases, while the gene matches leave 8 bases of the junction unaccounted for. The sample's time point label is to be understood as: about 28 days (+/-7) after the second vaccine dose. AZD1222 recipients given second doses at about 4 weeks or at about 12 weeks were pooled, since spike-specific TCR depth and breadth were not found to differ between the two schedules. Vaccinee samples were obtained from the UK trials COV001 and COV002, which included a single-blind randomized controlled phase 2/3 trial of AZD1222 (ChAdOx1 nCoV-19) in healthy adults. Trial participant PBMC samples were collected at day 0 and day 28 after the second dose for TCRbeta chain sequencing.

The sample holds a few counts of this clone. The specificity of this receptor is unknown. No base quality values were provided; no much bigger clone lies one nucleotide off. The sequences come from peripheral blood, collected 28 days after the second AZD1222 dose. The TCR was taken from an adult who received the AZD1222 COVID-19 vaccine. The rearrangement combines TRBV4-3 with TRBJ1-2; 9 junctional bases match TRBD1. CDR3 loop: CASSPEQGARGYTF. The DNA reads TGCGCCAGCAGCCCCGAACAGGGGGCCCGAGGCTACACCTTC.